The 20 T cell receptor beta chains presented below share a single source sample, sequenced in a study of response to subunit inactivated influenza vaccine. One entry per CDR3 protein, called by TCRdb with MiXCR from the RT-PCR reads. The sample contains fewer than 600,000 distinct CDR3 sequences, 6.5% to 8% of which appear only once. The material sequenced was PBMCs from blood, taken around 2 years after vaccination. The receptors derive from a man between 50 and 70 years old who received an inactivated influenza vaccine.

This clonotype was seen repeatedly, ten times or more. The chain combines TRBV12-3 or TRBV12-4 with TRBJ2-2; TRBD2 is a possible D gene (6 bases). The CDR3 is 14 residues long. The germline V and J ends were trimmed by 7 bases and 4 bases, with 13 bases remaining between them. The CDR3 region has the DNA TGTGCCAGCATGAGGAGGGTTTTCACCGGGGAGCTGTTTTTT. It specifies CASMRRVFTGELFF.

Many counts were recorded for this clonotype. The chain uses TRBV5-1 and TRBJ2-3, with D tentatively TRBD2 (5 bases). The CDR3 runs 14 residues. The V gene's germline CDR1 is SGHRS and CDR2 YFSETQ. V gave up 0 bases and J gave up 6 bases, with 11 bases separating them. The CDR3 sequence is CASSLAEAGDTQYF. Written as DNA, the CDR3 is TGCGCCAGCAGCTTGGCGGAGGCCGGGGATACGCAGTATTTT.

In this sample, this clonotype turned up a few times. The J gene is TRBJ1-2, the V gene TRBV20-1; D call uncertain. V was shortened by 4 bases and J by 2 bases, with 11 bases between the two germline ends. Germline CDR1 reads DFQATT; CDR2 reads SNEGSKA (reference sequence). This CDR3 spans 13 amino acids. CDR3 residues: CSAMVSQNYGYTF. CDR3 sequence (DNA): TGCAGTGCTATGGTCAGCCAGAACTATGGCTACACCTTC.

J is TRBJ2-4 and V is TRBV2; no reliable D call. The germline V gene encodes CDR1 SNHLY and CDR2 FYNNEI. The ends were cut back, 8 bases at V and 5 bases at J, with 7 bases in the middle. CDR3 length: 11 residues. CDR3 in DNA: TGTGCCAGCCGCCTAGAAAACATTCAGTACTTC. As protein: CASRLENIQYF.

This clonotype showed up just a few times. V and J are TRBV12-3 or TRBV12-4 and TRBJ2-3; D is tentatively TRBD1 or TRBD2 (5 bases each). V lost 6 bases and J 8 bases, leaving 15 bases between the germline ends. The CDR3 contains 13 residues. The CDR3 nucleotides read TGTGCCAGCAGCTCATCGGGACGAGTTACGCAGTATTTT. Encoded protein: CASSSSGRVTQYF.

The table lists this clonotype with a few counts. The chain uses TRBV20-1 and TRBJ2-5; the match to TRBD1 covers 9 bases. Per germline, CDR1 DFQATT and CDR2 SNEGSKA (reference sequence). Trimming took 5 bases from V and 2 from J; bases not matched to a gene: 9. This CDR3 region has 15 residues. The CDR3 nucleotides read TGCAGTGCTTTAATCCCCGGGACAGGGCAAGAGACCCAGTACTTC. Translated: CSALIPGTGQETQYF.

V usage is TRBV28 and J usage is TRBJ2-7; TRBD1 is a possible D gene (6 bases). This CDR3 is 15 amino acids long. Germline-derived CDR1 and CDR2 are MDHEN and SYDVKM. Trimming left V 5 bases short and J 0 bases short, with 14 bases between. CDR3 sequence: CASSTQGIGSYEQYF. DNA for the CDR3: TGTGCCAGCAGTACTCAGGGGATCGGCTCCTACGAGCAGTACTTC. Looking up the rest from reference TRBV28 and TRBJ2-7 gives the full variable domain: DVKVTQSSRYLVKRTGEKVFLECVQDMDHENMFWYRQDPGLGLRLIYFSYDVKMKEKGDIPEGYSVSREKKERFSLILESASTNQTSMYLCASSTQGIGSYEQYFGPGTRLTVT.

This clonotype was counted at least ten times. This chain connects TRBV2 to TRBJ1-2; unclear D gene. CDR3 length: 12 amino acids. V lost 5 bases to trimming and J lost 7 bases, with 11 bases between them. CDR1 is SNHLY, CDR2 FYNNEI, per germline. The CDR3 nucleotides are TGTGCCAGCAGTTATACCCCTGGTGGCTACACCTTC. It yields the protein CASSYTPGGYTF.

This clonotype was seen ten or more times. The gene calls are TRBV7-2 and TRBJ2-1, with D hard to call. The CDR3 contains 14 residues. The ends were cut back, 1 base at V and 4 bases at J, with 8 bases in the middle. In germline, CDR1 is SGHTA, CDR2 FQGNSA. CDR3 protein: CASSLGVGYNEQFF. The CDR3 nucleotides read TGTGCCAGCAGCTTAGGAGTAGGTTACAATGAGCAGTTCTTC.

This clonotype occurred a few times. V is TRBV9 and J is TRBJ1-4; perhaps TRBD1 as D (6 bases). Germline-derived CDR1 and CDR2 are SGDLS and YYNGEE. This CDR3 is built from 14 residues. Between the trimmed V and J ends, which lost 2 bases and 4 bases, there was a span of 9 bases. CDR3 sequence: CASSVGHHNEKLFF. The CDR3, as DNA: TGTGCCAGCAGCGTGGGACATCATAATGAAAAACTGTTTTTT.

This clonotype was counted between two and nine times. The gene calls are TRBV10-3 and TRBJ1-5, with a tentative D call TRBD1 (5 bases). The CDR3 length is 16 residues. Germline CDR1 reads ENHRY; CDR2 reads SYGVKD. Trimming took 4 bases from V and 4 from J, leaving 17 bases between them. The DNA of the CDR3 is TGTGCCATCAGTGCCGCATTGGGGGGGGAGAATCAGCCCCAGCATTTT. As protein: CAISAALGGENQPQHF.

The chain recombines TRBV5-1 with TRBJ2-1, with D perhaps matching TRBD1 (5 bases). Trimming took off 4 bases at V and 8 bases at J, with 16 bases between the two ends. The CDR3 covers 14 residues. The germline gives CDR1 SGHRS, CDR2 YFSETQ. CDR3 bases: TGCGCCAGCAGCCCAACCCCGACAGAGGATGAGCAGTTCTTC. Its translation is CASSPTPTEDEQFF.

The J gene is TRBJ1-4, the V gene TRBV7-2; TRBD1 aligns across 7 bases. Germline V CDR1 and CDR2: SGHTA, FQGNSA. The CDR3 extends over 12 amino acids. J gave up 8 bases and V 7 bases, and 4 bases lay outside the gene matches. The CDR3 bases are TGTGCCAGCACCAAGGACAGGGAAAAACTGTTTTTT. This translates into CASTKDREKLFF.

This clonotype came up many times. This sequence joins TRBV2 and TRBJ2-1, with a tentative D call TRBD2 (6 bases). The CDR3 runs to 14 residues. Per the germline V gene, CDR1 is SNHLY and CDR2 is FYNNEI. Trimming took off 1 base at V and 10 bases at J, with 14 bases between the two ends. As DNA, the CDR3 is TGTGCCAGCAGTGAAGGGCTAGCGCCTGTGGAGCAGTTCTTC. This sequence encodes CASSEGLAPVEQFF.

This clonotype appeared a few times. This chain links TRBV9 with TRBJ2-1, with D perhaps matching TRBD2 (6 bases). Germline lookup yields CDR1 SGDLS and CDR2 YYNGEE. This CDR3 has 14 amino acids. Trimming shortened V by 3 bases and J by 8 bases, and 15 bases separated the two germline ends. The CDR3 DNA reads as TGTGCCAGCAGCGGGAGGGCTAGTTTCGATGAGCAGTTCTTC. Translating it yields CASSGRASFDEQFF.

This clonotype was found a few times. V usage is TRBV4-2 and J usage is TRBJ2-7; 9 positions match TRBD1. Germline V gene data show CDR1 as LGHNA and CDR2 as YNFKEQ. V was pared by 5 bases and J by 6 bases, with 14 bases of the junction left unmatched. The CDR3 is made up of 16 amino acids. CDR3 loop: CASSAYVGTGRVEQYF. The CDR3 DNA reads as TGTGCCAGCAGCGCTTATGTGGGGACAGGGAGGGTCGAGCAGTACTTC.

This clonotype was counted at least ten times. The CDR3 here is CASSEPEGRSGANVLTF. The CDR3 DNA reads TGCGCCAGCAGTGAGCCGGAGGGGCGCTCTGGGGCCAACGTCCTGACTTTC. V and J are TRBV10-2 and TRBJ2-6; D perhaps matches TRBD2 (6 bases). The CDR3 length is 17 residues. V shed 2 bases and J shed 0 bases, with 11 bases lying between them. Germline CDR1 is WSHSY and CDR2 is SAAADI.

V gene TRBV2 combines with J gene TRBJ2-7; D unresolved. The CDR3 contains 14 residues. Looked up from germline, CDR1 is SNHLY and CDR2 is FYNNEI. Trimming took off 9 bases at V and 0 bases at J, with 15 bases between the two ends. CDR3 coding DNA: TGTGCCAGTGCGGCGCAGGTCCGCTCCTACGAGCAGTACTTC. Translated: CASAAQVRSYEQYF.

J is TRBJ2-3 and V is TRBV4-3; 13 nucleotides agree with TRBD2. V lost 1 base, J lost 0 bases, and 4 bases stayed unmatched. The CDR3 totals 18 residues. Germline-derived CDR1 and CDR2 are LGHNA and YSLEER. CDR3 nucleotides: TGCGCCAGCAGCCAAGGGACTAGCGGGGGCCCTAGCACAGATACGCAGTATTTT. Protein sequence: CASSQGTSGGPSTDTQYF.

The CDR3 sequence is CASSNSGGSGIYEQYF. The CDR3 region has the DNA TGTGCCAGCAGTAATTCAGGGGGAAGCGGAATATACGAGCAGTACTTC. The chain combines TRBV9 with TRBJ2-7; TRBD1 aligns across 7 bases. The CDR3 contains 16 residues. Germline V gives CDR1 SGDLS, CDR2 YYNGEE. The V segment lost 5 bases and the J segment 4 bases; nucleotides outside the gene matches: 15.